The 7 T cell receptor beta chains presented below share a single source sample, sequenced in a study of T cell responses to AZD1222 COVID-19 vaccine. Using immunoSEQ multiplex PCR, the repertoire was profiled, and TCRdb retains in-frame clones only, with some absent. The sample records about 94,000 clones, approximately 81% being singletons. This material consisted of peripheral blood, taken 28 days after the second AZD1222 dose. The receptors here all came from an adult who received the AZD1222 COVID-19 vaccine.

The chain links TRBV28 to TRBJ2-5; D may be TRBD2 (6 bases). Looked up from germline, CDR1 is MDHEN and CDR2 is SYDVKM. The germline V and J ends were trimmed by 3 bases and 6 bases, with 20 bases remaining between them. The CDR3 totals 16 residues. The CDR3 sequence: CASSFLGPSGGKTQYF. The CDR3 DNA follows: TGTGCCAGCAGTTTTTTGGGCCCATCCGGGGGAAAGACCCAGTACTTC. Drawing the rest from reference TRBV28 and TRBJ2-5, the complete variable domain is DVKVTQSSRYLVKRTGEKVFLECVQDMDHENMFWYRQDPGLGLRLIYFSYDVKMKEKGDIPEGYSVSREKKERFSLILESASTNQTSMYLCASSFLGPSGGKTQYFGPGTRLLVL.

V and J are TRBV10-2 and TRBJ1-2; D is ambiguous. Per the germline V gene, CDR1 is WSHSY and CDR2 is SAAADI. The germline V and J ends were trimmed by 0 bases and 6 bases, with 20 bases remaining between them. The CDR3 covers 17 residues. For the CDR3, the DNA is TGCGCCAGCAGTGAGTCGGGAAGCGCGACGTTCACAAATGGCTACACCTTC. Translated: CASSESGSATFTNGYTF.

The chain employs TRBV29-1 and TRBJ2-2, with D perhaps matching TRBD1 or TRBD2 (5 bases each). The V gene's germline CDR1 is SQVTM and CDR2 ANQGSEA. This CDR3 spans 11 amino acids. Trimming cost V 7 bases and J 6 bases, with 9 bases left between them. CDR3 DNA: TGCAGCGCTCGAGGGGCCGGGGAGCTGTTTTTT. Protein sequence: CSARGAGELFF.

This rearrangement joins TRBV27 to TRBJ2-1, with 8 positions matching TRBD1. V lost 5 bases to trimming and J lost 7 bases; unmatched junction nucleotides: 19. The germline CDR1 and CDR2 sequences are MNHEY and SMNVEV (reference sequence). This CDR3 spans 18 amino acids. The CDR3 nucleotides are TGTGCCAGCAGTCCCCGGGACAGGAAAAAAATTCGGGGGAATGAGCAGTTCTTC. Protein sequence: CASSPRDRKKIRGNEQFF.

The chain recombines TRBV30 with TRBJ2-7; 9 bases align to TRBD1. The germline CDR1 and CDR2 sequences are GTSNPN and SVGIG (reference sequence). The V segment lost 7 bases and the J segment 6 bases; nucleotides outside the gene matches: 7. The CDR3 has 12 amino acids. The CDR3 region has the DNA TGTGCCTCTCGACCGGACAGGGGCGAGCAGTACTTC. As protein: CASRPDRGEQYF.

This clone was seen only once. The J gene is TRBJ1-2, the V gene TRBV3-1 (or the pseudogene TRBV3-2); 9 bases map to TRBD1. The length of the CDR3 is 16 residues. V trimming: 6 bases; J trimming: 4 bases; junction bases outside the gene matches: 12. Germline V lookup: CDR1 LGHDT, CDR2 YNNKEL (reference sequence). CDR3 in DNA: TGTGCCAGCAGTTATGACCCGGGACAGGGCAGCTATGGCTACACCTTC. Its protein product is CASSYDPGQGSYGYTF.

The J gene is TRBJ1-2, the V gene TRBV6-2 or TRBV6-3; TRBD1 aligns across 10 bases. V was clipped by 4 bases and J by 8 bases; unmatched bases: 13. The CDR3 is 16 amino acids. Germline CDR1 reads MNHEY; CDR2 reads SVGEGT. The CDR3 loop is CASSFPGTGDNFGYTF. The DNA for the CDR3 is TGTGCCAGCAGTTTCCCCGGGACAGGGGACAATTTCGGCTACACCTTC.